The next 7 T cell receptor beta chains were all read from a single sample in a study of blood T cell repertoires in COVID-19. Assay used: immunoSEQ multiplex PCR; TCRdb lists only in-frame clones, some missing. The table shows about 270,000 clones, with about 87% occurring only once. Sequenced input: PBMCs or T cells enriched from blood (not recorded which). The receptors stem from a woman aged 50 to 60 who had recovered from COVID-19.

Only one count was recorded for this clone. V is TRBV28 and J is TRBJ1-5, with TRBD1 identical over 7 bases. The junction had 6 bases not matched to a gene; V was cut back by 7 bases and J by 0 bases. CDR3 length equals 15 residues. Germline loops: CDR1 MDHEN, CDR2 SYDVKM. CDR3 DNA: TGTGCCAGCATCCCACAGGGGAGTAGCAATCAGCCCCAGCATTTT. It specifies CASIPQGSSNQPQHF.

The CDR3 sequence: CASSPTQVFNEKLFF. The CDR3 region has the DNA TGTGCCAGCTCACCAACACAGGTTTTCAATGAAAAACTGTTTTTT. V and J are TRBV18 and TRBJ1-4; tentatively, D is TRBD1 (5 bases). This CDR3 spans 15 amino acids. Looked up from germline, CDR1 is KGHSH and CDR2 is LQKENI. Trimming cost V 2 bases and J 5 bases, with 12 bases left between them.

V gene TRBV7-9 combines with J gene TRBJ1-2, with 8 bases that match TRBD1. CDR1 and CDR2 from the germline V gene are SEHNR and FQNEAQ (reference sequence). The CDR3 runs 13 residues. J lost 4 bases, V lost 5 bases, and 3 bases had no gene match. This CDR3 reads CASSEQGGYGYTF. CDR3 nucleotides: TGTGCCAGCAGCGAACAGGGGGGCTATGGCTACACCTTC.

This chain joins TRBV13 and TRBJ1-5; 12 nucleotides match TRBD1. The V segment lost 5 bases and the J segment 9 bases; nucleotides outside the gene matches: 8. The germline V gene has CDR1 PRHDT and CDR2 FYEKMQ (reference sequence). This CDR3 is built from 15 residues. CDR3 sequence: CASSMGQGAYRPQHF. The CDR3 coding sequence is TGTGCCAGCAGCATGGGACAGGGGGCCTATCGGCCCCAGCATTTT.

The chain joins TRBV7-6 to TRBJ2-2, with 11 bases identical to TRBD1. CDR1 is SGHVS and CDR2 is FNYEAQ in the germline V gene. Trimming took 5 bases from V and 5 from J; bases not matched to a gene: 4. This CDR3 spans 15 amino acids. The CDR3 is CASSRGDRGTGELFF. The CDR3, as DNA: TGTGCCAGCAGCCGAGGGGACAGGGGGACCGGGGAGCTGTTTTTT.

This chain uses TRBV6-2 or TRBV6-3 with TRBJ2-7; tentatively, D is TRBD2 (6 bases). Deletions cut 3 bases from V and 2 bases from J, with 14 bases between. CDR1 is MNHEY, CDR2 SVGEGT, per germline. There are 15 residues in the CDR3. The CDR3 spells CASSYTSTGPYEQYF. In nucleotides, the CDR3 is TGTGCCAGCAGTTATACTAGCACGGGCCCCTACGAGCAGTACTTC.

There are many counts of this clone. The chain carries TRBV11-2 and TRBJ1-1; D unresolved. Trimming pared 3 bases from V and 1 base from J, leaving 9 bases between. Germline-derived CDR1 and CDR2 are SGHAT and FQNNGV. There are 14 residues in the CDR3. This CDR3 is CASSFVQKNTEAFF. The CDR3 bases are TGTGCCAGCAGCTTCGTCCAGAAGAACACTGAAGCTTTCTTT.